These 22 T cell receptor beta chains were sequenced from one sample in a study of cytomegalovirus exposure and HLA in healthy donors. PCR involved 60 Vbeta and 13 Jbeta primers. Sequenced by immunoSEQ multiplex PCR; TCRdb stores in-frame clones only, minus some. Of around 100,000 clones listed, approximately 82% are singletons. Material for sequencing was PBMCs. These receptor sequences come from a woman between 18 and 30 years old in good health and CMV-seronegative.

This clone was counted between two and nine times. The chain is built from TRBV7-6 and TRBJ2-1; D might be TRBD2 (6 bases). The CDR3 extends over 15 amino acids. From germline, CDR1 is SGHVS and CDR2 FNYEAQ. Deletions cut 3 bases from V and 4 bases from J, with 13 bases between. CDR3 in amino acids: CASSFPGGGYNEQFF. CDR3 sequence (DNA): TGTGCCAGCAGCTTCCCCGGGGGTGGGTACAATGAGCAGTTCTTC.

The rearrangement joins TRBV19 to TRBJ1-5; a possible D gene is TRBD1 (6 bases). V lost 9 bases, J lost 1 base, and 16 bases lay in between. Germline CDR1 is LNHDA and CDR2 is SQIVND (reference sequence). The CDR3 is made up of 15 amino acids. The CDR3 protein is CASIGGGLSNQPQHF. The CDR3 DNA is TGTGCCAGCATAGGGGGGGGGCTGAGCAATCAGCCCCAGCATTTT.

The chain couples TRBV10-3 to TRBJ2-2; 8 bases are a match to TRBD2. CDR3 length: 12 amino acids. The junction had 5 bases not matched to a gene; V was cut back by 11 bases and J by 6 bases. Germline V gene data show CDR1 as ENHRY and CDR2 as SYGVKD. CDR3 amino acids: CAGGTSAGELFF. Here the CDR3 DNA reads TGTGCCGGGGGGACTAGTGCCGGGGAGCTGTTTTTT.

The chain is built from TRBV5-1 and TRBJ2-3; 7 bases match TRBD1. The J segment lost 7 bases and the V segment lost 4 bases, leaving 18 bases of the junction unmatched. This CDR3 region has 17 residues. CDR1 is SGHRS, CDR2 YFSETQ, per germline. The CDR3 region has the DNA TGCGCCAGCAGCCCTGCGATAGGGGGCGACGGAAAGCATACGCAGTATTTT. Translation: CASSPAIGGDGKHTQYF. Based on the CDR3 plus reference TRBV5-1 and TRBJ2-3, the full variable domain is KAGVTQTPRYLIKTRGQQVTLSCSPISGHRSVSWYQQTPGQGLQFLFEYFSETQRNKGNFPGRFSGRQFSNSRSEMNVSTLELGDSALYLCASSPAIGGDGKHTQYFGPGTRLTVL.

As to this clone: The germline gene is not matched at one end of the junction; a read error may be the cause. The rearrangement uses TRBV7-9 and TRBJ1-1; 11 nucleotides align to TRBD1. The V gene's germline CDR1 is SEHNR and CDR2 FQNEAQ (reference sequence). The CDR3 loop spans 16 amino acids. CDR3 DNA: TGTTCCAGCAGCTCAAGGACAGGGGGCGTATCAGGCGTGGCTTTCTTT. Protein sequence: CSSSSRTGGVSGVAFF.

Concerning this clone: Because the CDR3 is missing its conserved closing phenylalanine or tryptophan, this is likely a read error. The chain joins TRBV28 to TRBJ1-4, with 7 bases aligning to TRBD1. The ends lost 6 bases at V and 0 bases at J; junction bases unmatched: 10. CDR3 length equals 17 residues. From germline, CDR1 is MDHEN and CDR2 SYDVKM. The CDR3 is CASSETTGLATNEKLFL. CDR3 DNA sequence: TGTGCCAGCAGCGAAACGACAGGGCTTGCAACTAATGAAAAACTGTTTTTG.

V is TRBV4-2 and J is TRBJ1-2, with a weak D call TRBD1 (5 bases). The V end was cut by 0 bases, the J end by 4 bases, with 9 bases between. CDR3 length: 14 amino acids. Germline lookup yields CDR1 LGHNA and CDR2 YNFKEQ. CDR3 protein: CASSQEAQVYGYTF. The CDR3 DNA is TGTGCCAGCAGCCAAGAAGCACAGGTCTATGGCTACACCTTC.

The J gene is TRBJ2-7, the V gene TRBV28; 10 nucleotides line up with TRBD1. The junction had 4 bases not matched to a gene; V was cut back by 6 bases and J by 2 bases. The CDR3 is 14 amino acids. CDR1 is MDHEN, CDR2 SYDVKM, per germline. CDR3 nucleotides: TGTGCCAGCAGATGGACAGGGGGTACCTACGAGCAGTACTTC. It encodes CASRWTGGTYEQYF. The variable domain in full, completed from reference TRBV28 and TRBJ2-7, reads DVKVTQSSRYLVKRTGEKVFLECVQDMDHENMFWYRQDPGLGLRLIYFSYDVKMKEKGDIPEGYSVSREKKERFSLILESASTNQTSMYLCASRWTGGTYEQYFGPGTRLTVT.

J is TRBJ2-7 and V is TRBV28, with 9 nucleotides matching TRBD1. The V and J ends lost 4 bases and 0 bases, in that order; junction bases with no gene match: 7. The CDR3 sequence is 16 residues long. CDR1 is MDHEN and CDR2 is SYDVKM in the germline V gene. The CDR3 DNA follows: TGTGCCAGCAGTTCCCCCTCGGGACAGGGCTCCTACGAGCAGTACTTC. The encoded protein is CASSSPSGQGSYEQYF.

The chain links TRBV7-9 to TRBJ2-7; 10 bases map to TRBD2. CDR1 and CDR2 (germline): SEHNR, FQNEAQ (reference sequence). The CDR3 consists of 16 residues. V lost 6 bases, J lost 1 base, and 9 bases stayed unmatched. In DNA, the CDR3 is TGTGCCAGCAGTCCCACTAGCGGGGAATCTTCCTACGAGCAGTACTTC. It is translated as CASSPTSGESSYEQYF.

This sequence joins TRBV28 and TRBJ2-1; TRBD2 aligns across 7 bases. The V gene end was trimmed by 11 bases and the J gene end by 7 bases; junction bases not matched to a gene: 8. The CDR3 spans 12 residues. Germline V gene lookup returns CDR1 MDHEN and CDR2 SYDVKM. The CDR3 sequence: CAVRDYKNEQFF. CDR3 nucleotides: TGTGCCGTCCGGGACTATAAAAATGAGCAGTTCTTC. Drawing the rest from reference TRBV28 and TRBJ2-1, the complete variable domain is DVKVTQSSRYLVKRTGEKVFLECVQDMDHENMFWYRQDPGLGLRLIYFSYDVKMKEKGDIPEGYSVSREKKERFSLILESASTNQTSMYLCAVRDYKNEQFFGPGTRLTVL.

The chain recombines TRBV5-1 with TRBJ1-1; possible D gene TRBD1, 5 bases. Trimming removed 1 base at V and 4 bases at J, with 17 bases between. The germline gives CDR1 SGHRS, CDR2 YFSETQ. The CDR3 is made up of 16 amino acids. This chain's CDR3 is CASSLSGGGKGTEAFF. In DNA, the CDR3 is TGCGCCAGCAGCTTGTCCGGGGGGGGTAAGGGCACTGAAGCTTTCTTT. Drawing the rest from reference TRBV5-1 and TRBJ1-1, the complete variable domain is KAGVTQTPRYLIKTRGQQVTLSCSPISGHRSVSWYQQTPGQGLQFLFEYFSETQRNKGNFPGRFSGRQFSNSRSEMNVSTLELGDSALYLCASSLSGGGKGTEAFFGQGTRLTVV.

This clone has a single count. In DNA, the CDR3 is TGTGCCAGCAGCCAAGACCAGGGGAAGCAGCCCCAGCATTTT. Its protein product is CASSQDQGKQPQHF. The rearrangement links TRBV4-2 to TRBJ1-5, with D perhaps matching TRBD1 (6 bases). The CDR3 is 14 residues long. Germline V gene data show CDR1 as LGHNA and CDR2 as YNFKEQ. V was pared by 0 bases and J by 7 bases, with 10 bases between.

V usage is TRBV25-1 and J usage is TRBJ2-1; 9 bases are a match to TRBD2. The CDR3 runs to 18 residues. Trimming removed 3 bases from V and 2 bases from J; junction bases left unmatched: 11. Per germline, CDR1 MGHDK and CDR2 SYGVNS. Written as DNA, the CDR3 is TGTGCCAGCAGTGATCCCAGAGGGGCTAGCGGGGCCTACAATGAGCAGTTCTTC. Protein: CASSDPRGASGAYNEQFF.

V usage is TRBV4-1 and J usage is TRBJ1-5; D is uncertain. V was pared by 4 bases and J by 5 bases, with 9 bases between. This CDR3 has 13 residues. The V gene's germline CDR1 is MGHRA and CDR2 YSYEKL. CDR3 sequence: CASSRGPHQPQHF. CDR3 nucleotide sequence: TGCGCCAGCAGCCGCGGGCCACATCAGCCCCAGCATTTT.

The CDR3, as DNA: TGTGCCAGCAGTTTTGCCAGACAGGGGGTGCCCCAGCATTTT. Translated: CASSFARQGVPQHF. This chain joins TRBV27 and TRBJ1-5, with 9 bases lining up with TRBD1. V lost 3 bases and J lost 9; bases outside the gene matches: 6. CDR1 MNHEY and CDR2 SMNVEV come from the germline V gene (reference sequence). This CDR3 contains 14 residues.

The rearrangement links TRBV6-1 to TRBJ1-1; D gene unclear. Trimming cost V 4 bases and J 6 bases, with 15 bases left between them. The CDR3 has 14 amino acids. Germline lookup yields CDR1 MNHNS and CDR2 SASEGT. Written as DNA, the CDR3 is TGTGCCAGCAGTGCGACGACATTGAAGGCTGAAGCTTTCTTT. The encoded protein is CASSATTLKAEAFF.

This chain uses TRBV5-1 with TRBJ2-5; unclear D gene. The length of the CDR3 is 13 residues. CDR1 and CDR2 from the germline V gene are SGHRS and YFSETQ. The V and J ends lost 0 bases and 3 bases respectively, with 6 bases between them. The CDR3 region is CASSLVSEETQYF. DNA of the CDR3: TGCGCCAGCAGCTTGGTTTCAGAAGAGACCCAGTACTTC.

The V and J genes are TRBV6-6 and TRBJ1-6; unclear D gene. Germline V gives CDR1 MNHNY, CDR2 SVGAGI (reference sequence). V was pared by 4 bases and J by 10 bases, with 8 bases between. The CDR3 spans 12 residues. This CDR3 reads CASSFPGSPLHF. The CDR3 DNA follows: TGTGCCAGCAGTTTCCCCGGGTCACCCCTCCACTTT.

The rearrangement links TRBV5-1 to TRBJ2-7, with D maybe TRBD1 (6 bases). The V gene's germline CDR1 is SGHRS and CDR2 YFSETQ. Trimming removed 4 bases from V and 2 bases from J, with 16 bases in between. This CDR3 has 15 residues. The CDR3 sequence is CASSPGHTNTYEQYF. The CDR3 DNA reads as TGCGCCAGCAGCCCGGGACATACAAATACCTACGAGCAGTACTTC.

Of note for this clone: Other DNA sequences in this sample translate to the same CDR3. CDR3 sequence reads: CASSPNRGIGNTIYF. In DNA, the CDR3 is TGCGCCAGCAGTCCAAACAGGGGCATAGGAAACACCATATATTTT. The rearrangement uses TRBV4-3 and TRBJ1-3; 7 bases align to TRBD1. The length of the CDR3 is 15 residues. Per germline, CDR1 LGHNA and CDR2 YSLEER. V was pared by 6 bases and J by 4 bases, with 9 bases of the junction left unmatched.

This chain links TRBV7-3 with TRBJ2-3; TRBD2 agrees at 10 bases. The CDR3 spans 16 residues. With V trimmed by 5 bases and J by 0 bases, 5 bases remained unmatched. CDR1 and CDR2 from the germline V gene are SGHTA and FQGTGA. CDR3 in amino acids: CASSPGLAVSTDTQYF. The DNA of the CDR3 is TGTGCCAGCAGCCCAGGACTAGCGGTTAGCACAGATACGCAGTATTTT. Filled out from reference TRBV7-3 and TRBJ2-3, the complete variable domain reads GAGVSQTPSNKVTEKGKYVELRCDPISGHTALYWYRQSLGQGPEFLIYFQGTGAADDSGLPNDRFFAVRPEGSVSTLKIQRTERGDSAVYLCASSPGLAVSTDTQYFGPGTRLTVL.